Below, 16 T cell receptor beta chains from the same sample are listed, as sequenced in a study of identical twins. TCRdb analysed the 5' RACE reads with MiXCR anew, one entry per CDR3 protein. Altogether around 510,000 distinct CDR3 sequences are present, 13% to 15% being singletons, with the ten largest covering about 0.97%. The sample also formed part of further work on yellow fever vaccine responses in identical twins.

Sequenced sample: CD4+ T cells sorted from blood. These receptors were collected from a woman aged 18-29 years in good health.

This chain joins TRBV20-1 and TRBJ2-7, with 7 bases that match TRBD1. The CDR3 runs to 15 residues. Germline trimming cut 6 bases from V and 0 bases from J; bases unmatched to any gene: 11. Germline CDR1 is DFQATT and CDR2 is SNEGSKA (reference sequence). The CDR3 here is CSAHRGGQASYEQYF. In DNA form, the CDR3 reads TGCAGTGCCCACCGGGGTGGACAGGCCTCCTACGAGCAGTACTTC.

The chain uses TRBV24-1 and TRBJ2-3, with 7 bases identical to TRBD1. The CDR3 has 19 residues. Losses at the gene ends were 4 bases for V and 3 bases for J; bases not matched to a gene: 18. The germline gives CDR1 KGHDR, CDR2 SFDVKD. The CDR3 here is CATSDRYLNDRVGTDTQYF. The CDR3 DNA reads as TGTGCCACCAGTGACCGATACTTAAACGACAGGGTCGGAACAGATACGCAGTATTTT.

The sample holds a few counts of this clonotype. The rearrangement links TRBV7-2 to TRBJ2-1, with D uncertain. The CDR3 is 15 residues long. V was cut by 6 bases and J by 6 bases, with 18 bases left in between. Germline loops: CDR1 SGHTA, CDR2 FQGNSA. For the CDR3, the DNA is TGTGCCAGCAGTTTCAGCGCCGTGCTGGGCAATGAGCAGTTCTTC. It specifies CASSFSAVLGNEQFF.

This clonotype was counted a few times. The chain joins TRBV20-1 to TRBJ1-6, with D possibly matching TRBD1 (5 bases). V gave up 6 bases and J gave up 6 bases, with 15 bases separating them. There are 14 residues in the CDR3. CDR1 is DFQATT, CDR2 SNEGSKA, per germline (reference sequence). The DNA for the CDR3 is TGCAGTGCCTCGACAGCATTAGCTAATTCACCCCTCCACTTT. Protein product: CSASTALANSPLHF.

Only a few counts were recorded for this clonotype. In DNA form, the CDR3 reads TGTGCCATCAGTCAAACAGGGGGAGAGAACACCGGGGAGCTGTTTTTT. This encodes CAISQTGGENTGELFF. The chain combines TRBV10-3 with TRBJ2-2, with 8 bases that match TRBD1. V trimming: 5 bases; J trimming: 1 base; junction bases outside the gene matches: 6. The CDR3 loop spans 16 amino acids. Germline V gives CDR1 ENHRY, CDR2 SYGVKD.

This clonotype has only a few counts. The CDR3 DNA is TGTGCCATCAGTGTCGAGGCAGGGGGTTCACCCCTCCACTTT. Encoded protein: CAISVEAGGSPLHF. V and J are TRBV10-3 and TRBJ1-6, with 7 bases that match TRBD1. The CDR3 covers 14 residues. Germline CDR1 ENHRY, CDR2 SYGVKD. J lost 9 bases, V lost 4 bases, and 6 bases had no gene match.

This clonotype was counted at least ten times. The chain joins TRBV12-3 or TRBV12-4 to TRBJ1-5; 8 positions match TRBD1. This CDR3 is built from 15 residues. V was clipped by 5 bases and J by 2 bases; unmatched bases: 5. CDR3 region: CASSNGQGRNQPQHF. In DNA form, the CDR3 reads TGTGCCAGCAGTAATGGACAGGGCCGCAATCAGCCCCAGCATTTT.

This clonotype was counted only a few times. The rearrangement joins TRBV5-5 to TRBJ2-4, with TRBD2 as a possible D gene (5 bases). This CDR3 region has 14 residues. Looked up from germline, CDR1 is SGHKS and CDR2 is YYEKEE (reference sequence). Trimming stripped 0 bases from V and 5 bases from J, with 9 bases between. This CDR3 is CASSLVGNQNIQYF. The CDR3 DNA reads TGTGCCAGCAGCTTGGTCGGGAACCAAAACATTCAGTACTTC.

V is TRBV14 and J is TRBJ2-3; 11 positions agree with TRBD2. Germline V gene data show CDR1 as SGHDN and CDR2 as FVKESK. V shed 4 bases and J 2 bases; nucleotides not matched to a gene: 5. The CDR3 extends over 16 amino acids. The CDR3 spells CASSPTSGGHTDTQYF. The CDR3, as DNA: TGTGCCAGCAGCCCAACTAGCGGGGGCCACACAGATACGCAGTATTTT.

The chain links TRBV5-6 to TRBJ1-2, with 8 bases matching TRBD1. There are 15 residues in the CDR3. CDR1 is SGHDT and CDR2 is YYEEEE in the germline V gene. V gave up 1 base and J gave up 2 bases; unmatched junction bases: 4. This CDR3 reads CASSLWTGRNYGYTF. The DNA of the CDR3 is TGTGCCAGCAGCTTGTGGACAGGGAGGAACTATGGCTACACCTTC.

This clonotype has ten or more counts. The V and J genes are TRBV14 and TRBJ1-1, with a possible D match to TRBD1 (5 bases). V shed 2 bases and J shed 0 bases, with 13 bases lying between them. The CDR3 covers 16 residues. Germline values: CDR1 SGHDN, CDR2 FVKESK. In nucleotides, the CDR3 is TGTGCCAGCAGCCAAAATACCGGGACGGTGAACACTGAAGCTTTCTTT. It yields the protein CASSQNTGTVNTEAFF.

This clonotype was seen a few times. V usage is TRBV7-9 and J usage is TRBJ2-2; 8 positions match TRBD2. The CDR3 has 16 amino acids. Germline loops: CDR1 SEHNR, CDR2 FQNEAQ (reference sequence). With V trimmed by 5 bases and J by 4 bases, 9 bases remained unmatched. The CDR3 nucleotides are TGTGCCAGCAGCCCCCCGGGGGGGAAGGTCACCGGGGAGCTGTTTTTT. Its translation: CASSPPGGKVTGELFF.

The gene calls are TRBV10-1 and TRBJ2-4; possibly TRBD2 for D (6 bases). V gave up 7 bases and J gave up 7 bases, with 14 bases separating them. The CDR3 is 13 residues long. The germline CDR1 and CDR2 sequences are WNHNN and SYGVQD (reference sequence). CDR3 sequence: CASMPAGRNIQYF. The CDR3, as DNA: TGCGCCAGCATGCCGGCAGGGAGGAACATTCAGTACTTC.

This clonotype was picked up many times. V usage is TRBV12-3 or TRBV12-4 and J usage is TRBJ1-2; unclear D gene. Trimming shortened V by 5 bases and J by 4 bases, and 11 bases separated the two germline ends. This CDR3 region has 13 residues. The CDR3 region has the DNA TGTGCCAGCAGTGAGGTCCCAACCTATGGCTACACCTTC. Its translation is CASSEVPTYGYTF.

This clonotype has more than one count but fewer than ten. V usage is TRBV7-9 and J usage is TRBJ1-1; D is unclear. Germline loops: CDR1 SEHNR, CDR2 FQNEAQ (reference sequence). The CDR3 has 17 amino acids. Trimming took 2 bases from V and 0 from J, leaving 16 bases between them. For the CDR3, the DNA is TGTGCCAGCAGCTTACCCCACGGAAAAATCTTGAACACTGAAGCTTTCTTT. It encodes CASSLPHGKILNTEAFF.

V gene TRBV12-3 or TRBV12-4 combines with J gene TRBJ2-4; weak D call: TRBD2 (5 bases). Deletions cut 4 bases from V and 4 bases from J, with 8 bases between. This CDR3 has 13 residues. In DNA form, the CDR3 reads TGTGCCAGCAGTTATGGAGGAAAAAACATTCAGTACTTC. Protein sequence: CASSYGGKNIQYF.